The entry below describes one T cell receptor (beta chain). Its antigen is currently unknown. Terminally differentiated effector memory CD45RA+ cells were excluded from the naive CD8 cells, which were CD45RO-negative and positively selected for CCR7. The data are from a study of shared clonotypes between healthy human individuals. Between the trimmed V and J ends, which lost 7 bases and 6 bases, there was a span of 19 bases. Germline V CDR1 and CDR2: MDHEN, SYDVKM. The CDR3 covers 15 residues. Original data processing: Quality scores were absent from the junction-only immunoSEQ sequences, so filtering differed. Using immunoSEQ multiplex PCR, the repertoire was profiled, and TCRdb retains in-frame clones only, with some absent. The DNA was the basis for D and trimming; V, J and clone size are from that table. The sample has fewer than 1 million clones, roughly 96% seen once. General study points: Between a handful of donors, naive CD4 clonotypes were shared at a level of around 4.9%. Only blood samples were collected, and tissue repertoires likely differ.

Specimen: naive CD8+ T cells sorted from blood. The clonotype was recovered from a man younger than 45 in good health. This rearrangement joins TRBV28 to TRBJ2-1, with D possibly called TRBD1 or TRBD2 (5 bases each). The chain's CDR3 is CASNRDAFGGNEQFF. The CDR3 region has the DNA TGTGCCAGCAACCGGGACGCCTTCGGCGGCAATGAGCAGTTCTTC.